A selection of T cell receptor beta chains follows, all from one sample in a study of T cell changes during pregnancy in multiple sclerosis. Method: immunoSEQ multiplex PCR; TCRdb's copy keeps in-frame clones and lacks some. The sample holds approximately 40,000 clones; around 89% are singletons and the top ten take roughly 0.56%. Sequenced material: CD4+ T cells from peripheral blood mononuclear cells, taken in the first trimester of pregnancy. The receptors were sampled from a female donor with multiple sclerosis, enrolled in a pregnancy study. Both conserved end residues are part of each CDR3. Each record gives: clone size, J gene, D gene, V gene, CDR3 DNA, CDR3 protein. The D gene is left open where the match is weak. Rows give clone size only sometimes, using once, few, many, or a class for an expanded clone.

>.|TRBJ1-2|.|TRBV7-9
TGTGCCAGCAGCCTCCCTGAAGGGAGTAATGGCTACACCTTC
CASSLPEGSNGYTF
>.|TRBJ1-2|TRBD1|TRBV18
TGTGCCAGCTCACCTCGGACAGGGGATGGCTACACCTTC
CASSPRTGDGYTF
>.|TRBJ1-6|TRBD1|TRBV5-1
TGCGCCAGCAGCCCTCGACAGGGGTGGGCCTCACCCCTCCACTTT
CASSPRQGWASPLHF
>few|TRBJ2-7|.|TRBV28
TGTGCCAGCAACGGGGGAGGTTCCCACGAGCAGTACTTC
CASNGGGSHEQYF
>.|TRBJ1-1|.|TRBV7-9
TGTGCCAGCAGCTTGAAAGCTAACACTGAAGCTTTCTTT
CASSLKANTEAFF
>.|TRBJ2-7|.|TRBV6-1
TGTGCCAGCAGTGAGGGGGGCTCCTACGAGCAGTACTTC
CASSEGGSYEQYF
>.|TRBJ1-2|.|TRBV15
TGTGCCACCAGCAGAGACCGAGACTATGGCTACACCTTC
CATSRDRDYGYTF
>.|TRBJ2-3|.|TRBV7-2
TGTGCCAGCAGCTTGAACCCGGGAGAGACAGATACGCAGTATTTT
CASSLNPGETDTQYF
>once|TRBJ1-6|.|TRBV6-5
TGTGCCAGCAGCGGACAGCAAAGCCATAATTCACCCCTCCACTTT
CASSGQQSHNSPLHF
>.|TRBJ2-3|.|TRBV7-8
TGTGCCAGCAGCTTAGGCGGAGCCTACACAGATACGCAGTATTTT
CASSLGGAYTDTQYF
>.|TRBJ2-7|TRBD1|TRBV13
TGTGCCAGCAGCCGACAGGGAATTACCTACGAGCAGTACTTC
CASSRQGITYEQYF
>.|TRBJ1-1|TRBD1|TRBV30
TGTGCCTCAAGGACAGGGTGGACTGAAGCTTTCTTT
CASRTGWTEAFF
>once|TRBJ1-2|TRBD1|TRBV10-3
TGTGCCATCAGTGAGTCCCGAACAGGGGGACATGGCTACACCTTC
CAISESRTGGHGYTF
>.|TRBJ2-7|.|TRBV5-1
TGCGCCAGCAGCCGGGAAGGCTACGAGCAGTACTTC
CASSREGYEQYF
>.|TRBJ2-5|.|TRBV7-2
TGTGCCAGCAGCTTAGGGGCAGCACAAGAGACCCAGTACTTC
CASSLGAAQETQYF
>.|TRBJ2-1|.|TRBV19
TGTGCCAGTAGTATAAGTGCAGGGGTCCCCAATGAGCAGTTCTTC
CASSISAGVPNEQFF
>.|TRBJ2-5|.|TRBV19
TGTGCCAGTAGTCTCCGGGACACCCGCGGGGAGACCCAGTACTTC
CASSLRDTRGETQYF
>.|TRBJ2-1|TRBD2|TRBV4-1
TGCGCCAGCAGCCCTCGACTAGCGGGGTACAATGAGCAGTTCTTC
CASSPRLAGYNEQFF
>.|TRBJ1-3|TRBD1|TRBV7-6
TGTGCCAGCAGCTTAGGACAGGGTGGAGGAAACACCATATATTTT
CASSLGQGGGNTIYF
>.|TRBJ1-3|.|TRBV19
TGTGCCAGTACAGGGGACCGAACGGGGATCTCTGGAAACACCATATATTTT
CASTGDRTGISGNTIYF
>.|TRBJ1-2|TRBD1|TRBV2
TGTGCCAGCACGGCCATGACAGGGGGCAGCTATGGCTACACCTTC
CASTAMTGGSYGYTF
>.|TRBJ2-7|TRBD1|TRBV11-2
TGTGCCAGCAGCTTTCAGGGACAGGGTAGGAACGAGCAGTACTTC
CASSFQGQGRNEQYF
>.|TRBJ2-7|TRBD2|TRBV9
TGTGCCAGCAGCGTAGGGACTAGCGGGTCCTACGAGCAGTACTTC
CASSVGTSGSYEQYF
>.|TRBJ2-1|TRBD2|TRBV9
TGTGCCAGCAGCGTAGACCCAGCGGGGGGACCCTACAATGAGCAGTTCTTC
CASSVDPAGGPYNEQFF
>.|TRBJ2-3|TRBD1|TRBV4-1
TGCGCCAGCAGCCAAGATCCGGGTCAGGGGGCTTCAAGGCCGCAGTATTTT
CASSQDPGQGASRPQYF
>.|TRBJ1-1|.|TRBV5-1
TGCGCCAGCAGCTTGGAAGCGGGTAACACTGAAGCTTTCTTT
CASSLEAGNTEAFF
>few|TRBJ1-6|.|TRBV5-5
TGTGCCAGCAACTCCTTAGGGACAATGAATTCACCCCTCCACTTT
CASNSLGTMNSPLHF
>.|TRBJ1-1|TRBD1|TRBV27
TGTGCCAGCAAGAAGACAGGGTACACTGAAGCTTTCTTT
CASKKTGYTEAFF
>.|TRBJ1-2|.|TRBV6-1
TGTGCCAGCAGTGAACGGGCGGGGGGGAACTATGGCTACACCTTC
CASSERAGGNYGYTF
>once|TRBJ2-5|.|TRBV14
TGTGCCAGCAGCCAAGTAACGGGAGGGGGCGAGACCCAGTACTTC
CASSQVTGGGETQYF
>.|TRBJ2-7|TRBD1|TRBV5-1
TGCGCCAGCAGCCCGGGACAGGGTTCCTACGAGCAGTACTTC
CASSPGQGSYEQYF
>.|TRBJ1-1|TRBD1|TRBV2
TGTGCCAGCAGTCCGCGGACAGGGTTGAACACTGAAGCTTTCTTT
CASSPRTGLNTEAFF
>.|TRBJ2-7|TRBD2|TRBV5-1
TGCGCCAGCAGCTTGACTAGCGGCTCCTACGAGCAGTACTTC
CASSLTSGSYEQYF
>.|TRBJ1-2|.|TRBV28
TGTGCCAGCAGTTTAGCCTACCGAGAGGGTCTGATCGGCTACACCTTC
CASSLAYREGLIGYTF
>once|TRBJ1-2|TRBD1|TRBV7-2
TGTGCCAGCAGCTACCCCGGGACAGGGGGTAATACGGGCTACACCTTC
CASSYPGTGGNTGYTF
>.|TRBJ2-7|.|TRBV25-1
TGTGCCAGCAGTGAATTCGCAGGGTCCCACGAGCAGTACTTC
CASSEFAGSHEQYF
>.|TRBJ1-2|TRBD1|TRBV2
TGTGCCAGCACCCTGACAGGGTCGGTCTATGGCTACACCTTC
CASTLTGSVYGYTF
>once|TRBJ1-5|TRBD1|TRBV6-6
TGTGCCAGCAGTATCTATGGACAGGGGAGTCAGCCCCAGCATTTT
CASSIYGQGSQPQHF
>.|TRBJ1-1|.|TRBV6-6
TGTGCCAGCACCACAGGGTTGGGCACTGAAGCTTTCTTT
CASTTGLGTEAFF
>.|TRBJ2-7|.|TRBV5-1
TGCGCCAGCAGCCCGTATGACAGAGCCTACGAGCAGTACTTC
CASSPYDRAYEQYF
>.|TRBJ1-1|TRBD1|TRBV7-2
TGTGCCAGCAGCCTCGACAGGGTGGGGAAGGCTGAAGCTTTCTTT
CASSLDRVGKAEAFF
>.|TRBJ2-7|.|TRBV5-4
TGTGCCAGCAGCTCGGGCGAGCAGTACTTC
CASSSGEQYF
>.|TRBJ2-3|.|TRBV9
TGTGCCAGCAGCGTAGGATCCGGGGATACGCAGTATTTT
CASSVGSGDTQYF
>.|TRBJ1-2|.|TRBV2
TGTGCCAGCATCTCTGGGACTTTCGGGGATGGCTACACCTTC
CASISGTFGDGYTF
>.|TRBJ2-1|TRBD2|TRBV27
TGTGCCAGCAGTTTAATAGCGGGGTGGAATGAGCAGTTCTTC
CASSLIAGWNEQFF
>.|TRBJ1-4|.|TRBV18
TGTGCCAGCTCACCGACAGGTGCAACTAATGAAAAACTGTTTTTT
CASSPTGATNEKLFF
>.|TRBJ1-6|.|TRBV6-5
TGTGCCAGCAGCCTAGACAGAAATTCACCCCTCCACTTT
CASSLDRNSPLHF
>.|TRBJ1-3|.|TRBV2
TGTGCCAGCAGAGCTAGGACAGAAGGAAACACCATATATTTT
CASRARTEGNTIYF
>.|TRBJ2-3|TRBD2|TRBV6-5
TGTGCCAGCAGTTTCGGACTAGCGGATAGCACAGATACGCAGTATTTT
CASSFGLADSTDTQYF
>.|TRBJ2-2|.|TRBV6-1
TGTGCCAGCAGTCCCCCGGACAGAGACACCGGGGAGCTGTTTTTT
CASSPPDRDTGELFF
>.|TRBJ2-5|.|TRBV5-5
TGTGCCAGCAGCCCCCAGGGGGGAGGTAGGGAGACCCAGTACTTC
CASSPQGGGRETQYF
>few|TRBJ1-5|.|TRBV9
TGTGCCAGCAGCGTAGATGCCGGGAATCAGCCCCAGCATTTT
CASSVDAGNQPQHF
>few|TRBJ1-2|.|TRBV9
TGTGCCAGCAGCGTGGGAGGGTCCAACTATGGCTACACCTTC
CASSVGGSNYGYTF
>.|TRBJ1-2|.|TRBV30
TGTGCCTGGAGTCCGGGGGGTCAGACCTATGGCTACACCTTC
CAWSPGGQTYGYTF